This TCR beta chain was found in a study of blood T cell repertoires in COVID-19. About the research overall: In each case, the material was cDNA or gDNA derived from T cells, B-cell-depleted T cells, or PBMCs.

This table comes from immunoSEQ multiplex PCR, and its TCRdb copy is limited to in-frame clones, with some not included. The sample lists about 260,000 clones; 70% to 90% were seen once. Enrolled through a virtual design, the participants were between about 18 and 100 years of age and came from 24 US areas. Donors were grouped by their self-reported clinical history. The V end lost 5 bases, the J end lost 8 bases, and 12 bases lay between the germline ends. The CDR3 totals 12 residues. CDR1 and CDR2 (germline): GTSNPN, SVGIG (reference sequence). The clonotype was recovered from a middle-aged woman with acute COVID-19. Sequencing used PBMCs or T cells enriched from blood (not recorded which). This chain joins TRBV30 and TRBJ1-4, with a possible D match to TRBD1 (5 bases). CDR3 DNA sequence: TGTGCCTGGGGCGAGCAGGGAGAAAAACTGTTTTTT. Translating it yields CAWGEQGEKLFF.